This record covers a single TCR beta chain. The authors negatively isolated CD8+ and CD4+ T cells and FACS-enriched TEMRA cells. The data derive from a study of CD8 T cells in Susac syndrome. Reverse transcription of about 0.5 to 1 ug RNA was carried out with random hexamers. An immunoSEQ multiplex PCR generated amplified TCR beta CDR3 products spanning 54 Vbeta and 13 Jbeta. Each CDR3 protein gets one entry after TCRdb re-called the immunoSEQ multiplex PCR reads with MiXCR. The table lists under 70,000 distinct CDR3 sequences, about 92% of them singletons. The CDR3 covers 14 residues. Trimming removed 9 bases from V and 8 bases from J; junction bases left unmatched: 15. Per the germline V gene, CDR1 is LNHDA and CDR2 is SQIVND (reference sequence).

This TCR was recovered from a human donor in good health. Sample: CD8+ T cells from PBMCs. The genes are TRBV19 and TRBJ1-1; TRBD1 matches at 7 bases. CDR3 residues: CASTQQGLPREAFF. The DNA for the CDR3 is TGTGCCAGCACCCAACAGGGGCTCCCGCGAGAAGCTTTCTTT.